The TCR beta chain described here comes from a study of ipilimumab plus nivolumab after autologous stem cell transplantation. Trimming removed 1 base from V and 4 bases from J, with 13 bases in between. The CDR3 totals 15 residues. Germline V lookup: CDR1 MNHNS, CDR2 SASEGT. Data came from immunoSEQ multiplex PCR; TCRdb stores just in-frame clones and leaves some out. The data hold several thousand clones, with about 67% observed a single time. The sequences come from PBMCs, collected in a trial of ipilimumab plus nivolumab as post-transplant consolidation. The chain is built from TRBV6-1 and TRBJ1-2; D possibly corresponds to TRBD1 (6 bases). This sequence originates from a female donor with multiple myeloma. The CDR3 bases are TGTGCCAGCAGTGAAGTTCAGGGGTACGGCTATGGCTACACCTTC. Its protein is CASSEVQGYGYGYTF.